The source of this T cell receptor (beta chain) is a study of CD8+ T cells in alopecia areata. Regarding this clone: Its specificity is unknown.

Treatment defined: oral pan-JAK inhibitor, 5-10 mg twice daily. Individuals with alopecia areata gave both lesional scalp punch biopsies and peripheral blood for collection. Sorting from PBMCs produced CD4+ and CD8+ T cells. Deletions cut 5 bases from V and 1 base from J, with 14 bases between. Germline-derived CDR1 and CDR2 are MNHEY and SVGAGI. This CDR3 spans 15 amino acids. cDNA serving as the sequencing template came from extracted, reverse transcribed RNA. The method was immunoSEQ multiplex PCR; TCRdb's version includes in-frame clones alone and lacks a portion of them. Of roughly 180,000 clones listed, around 51% are singletons. Study-level results: Treatment with tofacitinib significantly lowered scalp clonality and reduced expanded CD8+ clones among the top 100.

This chain uses TRBV6-5 with TRBJ1-2, with D possibly matching TRBD1 (5 bases). This clonotype originated in a human donor with alopecia areata. The material was CD8+ T cells sorted from blood, obtained around week 54, from a patient treated with tofacitinib. The CDR3 DNA reads as TGTGCCAGCAGTCTGATGGAAGGGGATAACTATGGCTACACCTTC. Amino acids: CASSLMEGDNYGYTF.